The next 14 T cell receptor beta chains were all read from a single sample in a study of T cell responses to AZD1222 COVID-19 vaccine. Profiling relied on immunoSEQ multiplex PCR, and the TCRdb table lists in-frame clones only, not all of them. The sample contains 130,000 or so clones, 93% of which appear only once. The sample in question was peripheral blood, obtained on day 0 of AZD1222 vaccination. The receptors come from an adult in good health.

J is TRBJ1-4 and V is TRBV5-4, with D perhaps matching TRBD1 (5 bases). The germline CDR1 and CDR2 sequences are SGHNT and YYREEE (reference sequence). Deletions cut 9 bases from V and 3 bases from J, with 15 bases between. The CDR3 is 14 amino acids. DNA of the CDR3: TGTGCCACAAAAAGGGGAGCGGCTAATGAAAAACTGTTTTTT. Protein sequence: CATKRGAANEKLFF.

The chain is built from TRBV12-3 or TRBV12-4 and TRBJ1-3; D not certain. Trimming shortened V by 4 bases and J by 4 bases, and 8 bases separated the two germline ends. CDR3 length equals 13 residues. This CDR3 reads CASSWSRGNTIYF. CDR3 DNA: TGTGCCAGCAGTTGGTCCCGGGGAAACACCATATATTTT.

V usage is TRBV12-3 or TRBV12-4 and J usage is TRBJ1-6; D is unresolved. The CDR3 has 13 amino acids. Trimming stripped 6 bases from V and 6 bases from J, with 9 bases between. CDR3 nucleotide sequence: TGTGCCAGCAGCCACGGGAGTAATTCACCCCTCCACTTT. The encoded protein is CASSHGSNSPLHF.

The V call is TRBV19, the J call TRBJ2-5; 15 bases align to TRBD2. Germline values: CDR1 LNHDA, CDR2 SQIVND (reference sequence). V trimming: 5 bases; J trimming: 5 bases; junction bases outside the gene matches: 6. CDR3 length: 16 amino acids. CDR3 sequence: CASSRTSGGAWETQYF. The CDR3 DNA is TGTGCCAGTAGTCGGACTAGCGGGGGGGCATGGGAGACCCAGTACTTC.

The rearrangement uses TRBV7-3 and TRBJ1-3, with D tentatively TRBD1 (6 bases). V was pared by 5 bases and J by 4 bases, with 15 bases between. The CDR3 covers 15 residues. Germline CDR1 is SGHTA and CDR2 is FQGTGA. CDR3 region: CASSQIGGSGNTIYF. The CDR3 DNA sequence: TGTGCCAGCAGCCAGATAGGGGGATCCGGAAACACCATATATTTT.

The CDR3: CASSWGTENQPQHF. The CDR3 bases are TGCGCCAGCAGCTGGGGGACAGAAAATCAGCCCCAGCATTTT. The genes are TRBV5-1 and TRBJ1-5; TRBD1 matches 7 bases. The CDR3 contains 14 residues. Germline assignment: CDR1 SGHRS and CDR2 YFSETQ. V lost 3 bases to trimming and J lost 4 bases; unmatched junction nucleotides: 4.

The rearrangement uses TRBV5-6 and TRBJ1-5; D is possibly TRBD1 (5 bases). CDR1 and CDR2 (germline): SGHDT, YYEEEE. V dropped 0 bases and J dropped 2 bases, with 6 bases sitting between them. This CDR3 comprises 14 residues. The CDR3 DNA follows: TGTGCCAGCAGCTTGGGAGGGGGCAATCAGCCCCAGCATTTT. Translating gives CASSLGGGNQPQHF.

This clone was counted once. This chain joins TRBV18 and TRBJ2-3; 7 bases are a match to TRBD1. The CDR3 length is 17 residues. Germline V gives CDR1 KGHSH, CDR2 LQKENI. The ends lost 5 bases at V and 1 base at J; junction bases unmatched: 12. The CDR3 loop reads CASSDTTTGVGTDTQYF. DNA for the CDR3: TGTGCCAGCTCAGACACCACCACAGGGGTGGGCACAGATACGCAGTATTTT.

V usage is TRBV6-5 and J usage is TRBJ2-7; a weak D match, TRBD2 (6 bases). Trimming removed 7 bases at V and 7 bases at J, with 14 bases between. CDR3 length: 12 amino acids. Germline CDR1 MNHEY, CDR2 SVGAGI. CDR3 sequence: CASTSPAGEQYF. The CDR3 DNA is TGTGCCAGCACATCCCCCGCGGGGGAGCAGTACTTC.

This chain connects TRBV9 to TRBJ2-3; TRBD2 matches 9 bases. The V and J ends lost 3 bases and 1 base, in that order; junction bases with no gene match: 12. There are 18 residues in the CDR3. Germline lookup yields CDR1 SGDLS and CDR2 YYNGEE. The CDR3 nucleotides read TGTGCCAGCAGCGCCCGCCCCGGTAGGACTAGCGGCACAGATACGCAGTATTTT. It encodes CASSARPGRTSGTDTQYF.

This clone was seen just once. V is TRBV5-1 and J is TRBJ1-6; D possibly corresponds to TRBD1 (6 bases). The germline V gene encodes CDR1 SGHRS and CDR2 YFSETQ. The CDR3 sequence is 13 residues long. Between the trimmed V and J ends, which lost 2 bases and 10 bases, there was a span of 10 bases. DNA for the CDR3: TGCGCCAGCAGCTTTAGGGGGGACTCACCCCTCCACTTT. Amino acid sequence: CASSFRGDSPLHF. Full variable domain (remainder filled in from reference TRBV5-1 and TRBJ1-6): KAGVTQTPRYLIKTRGQQVTLSCSPISGHRSVSWYQQTPGQGLQFLFEYFSETQRNKGNFPGRFSGRQFSNSRSEMNVSTLELGDSALYLCASSFRGDSPLHFGNGTRLTVT.

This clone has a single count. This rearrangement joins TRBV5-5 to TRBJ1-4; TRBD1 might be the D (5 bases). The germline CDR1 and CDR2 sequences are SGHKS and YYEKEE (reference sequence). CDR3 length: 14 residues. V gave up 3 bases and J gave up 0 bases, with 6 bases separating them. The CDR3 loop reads CASSSGATNEKLFF. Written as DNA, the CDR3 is TGTGCCAGCAGCTCGGGGGCAACTAATGAAAAACTGTTTTTT.

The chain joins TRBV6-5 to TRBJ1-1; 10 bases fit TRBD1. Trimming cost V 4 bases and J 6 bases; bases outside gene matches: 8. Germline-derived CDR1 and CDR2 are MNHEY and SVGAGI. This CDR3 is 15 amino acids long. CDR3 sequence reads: CASSSDGQGGPEAFF. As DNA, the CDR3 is TGTGCCAGCAGTTCCGATGGACAGGGGGGCCCTGAAGCTTTCTTT.

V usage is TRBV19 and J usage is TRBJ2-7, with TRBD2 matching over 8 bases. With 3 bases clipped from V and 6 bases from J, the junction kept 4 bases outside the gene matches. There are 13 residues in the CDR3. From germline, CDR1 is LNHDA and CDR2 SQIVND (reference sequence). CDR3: CASSMSGGREQYF. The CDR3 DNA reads TGTGCCAGTAGTATGTCGGGGGGGCGCGAGCAGTACTTC.